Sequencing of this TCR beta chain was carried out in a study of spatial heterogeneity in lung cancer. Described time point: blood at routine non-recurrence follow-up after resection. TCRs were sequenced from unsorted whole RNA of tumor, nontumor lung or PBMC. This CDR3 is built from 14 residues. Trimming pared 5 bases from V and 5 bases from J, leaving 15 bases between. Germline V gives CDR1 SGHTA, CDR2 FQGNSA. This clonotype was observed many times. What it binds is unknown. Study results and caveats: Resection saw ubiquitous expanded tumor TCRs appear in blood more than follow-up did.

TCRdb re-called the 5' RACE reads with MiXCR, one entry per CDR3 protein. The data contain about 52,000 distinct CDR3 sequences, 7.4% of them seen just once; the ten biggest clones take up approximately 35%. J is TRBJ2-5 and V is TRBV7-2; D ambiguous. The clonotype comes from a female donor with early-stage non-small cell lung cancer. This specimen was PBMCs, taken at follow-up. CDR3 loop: CASSPFVLGETQYF. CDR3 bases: TGTGCCAGCAGCCCGTTCGTCCTTGGGGAGACCCAGTACTTC.